A single sample gave rise to the 9 T cell receptor beta chains below, sequenced in a study of blood T cell repertoires in COVID-19. Sequenced by immunoSEQ multiplex PCR; TCRdb stores in-frame clones only, minus some. The sample contains around 320,000 clones, 90% to 95% of which appear only once. The sequencing input was PBMCs or T cells enriched from blood (not recorded which). The source is a woman in her thirties who had been exposed to COVID-19.

This chain uses TRBV18 with TRBJ2-3, with 8 bases matching TRBD2. With V trimmed by 4 bases and J by 3 bases, 3 bases remained unmatched. The CDR3 runs 14 residues. Per germline, CDR1 KGHSH and CDR2 LQKENI. The CDR3, as DNA: TGTGCCAGCTCACTAGCGGGGAATACAGATACGCAGTATTTT. This codes for CASSLAGNTDTQYF. Full variable domain (rest looked up from reference TRBV18 and TRBJ2-3): NAGVMQNPRHLVRRRGQEARLRCSPMKGHSHVYWYRQLPEEGLKFMVYLQKENIIDESGMPKERFSAEFPKEGPSILRIQQVVRGDSAAYFCASSLAGNTDTQYFGPGTRLTVL.

The gene calls are TRBV28 and TRBJ1-4, with TRBD1 matching 9 bases. The J segment lost 1 base and the V segment lost 6 bases, leaving 9 bases of the junction unmatched. Germline CDR1 MDHEN, CDR2 SYDVKM. The CDR3 contains 17 residues. CDR3 amino acids: CASSPGTGLETNEKLFF. For the CDR3, the DNA is TGTGCCAGCAGCCCAGGGACAGGGCTGGAAACTAATGAAAAACTGTTTTTT.

This clone was seen a single time. The CDR3 sequence: CASSADLNSPLHF. The DNA for the CDR3 is TGTGCCAGCAGCGCCGACTTAAATTCACCCCTCCACTTT. The rearrangement links TRBV7-6 to TRBJ1-6; no firm D call. V shed 5 bases and J shed 7 bases, with 9 bases lying between them. The CDR3 is 13 residues long. Germline CDR1 SGHVS, CDR2 FNYEAQ.

The chain couples TRBV5-4 to TRBJ1-4; D may be TRBD1 (6 bases). Germline-derived CDR1 and CDR2 are SGHNT and YYREEE (reference sequence). The CDR3 is made up of 14 amino acids. V lost 6 bases and J 5 bases, leaving 14 bases between the germline ends. CDR3 nucleotides: TGTGCCAGCAACGGGGGGCCCGGGAATGAAAAACTGTTTTTT. It specifies CASNGGPGNEKLFF.

This clone was counted a single time. The rearrangement uses TRBV6-1 and TRBJ2-1; 10 nucleotides align to TRBD1. This CDR3 comprises 16 residues. The germline CDR1 and CDR2 sequences are MNHNS and SASEGT. V shed 1 base, J shed 3 bases, and the junction held 3 bases outside the gene matches. CDR3 sequence (DNA): TGTGCCAGCAGTGAAGTGGACAGGGGGGGCTACAATGAGCAGTTCTTC. This gives the protein CASSEVDRGGYNEQFF.

The chain links TRBV5-6 to TRBJ2-7; no clear D gene. The V gene's germline CDR1 is SGHDT and CDR2 YYEEEE. CDR3 length equals 13 residues. V lost 2 bases, J lost 0 bases, and 6 bases lay in between. The CDR3 nucleotides are TGTGCCAGCAGCTTATACAGCTCCTACGAGCAGTACTTC. Translation: CASSLYSSYEQYF.

The chain uses TRBV15 and TRBJ2-3; D is unresolved. Germline-derived CDR1 and CDR2 are LNHNV and YYDKDF (reference sequence). There are 14 residues in the CDR3. V shed 5 bases and J shed 1 base, with 10 bases lying between them. The CDR3 here is CATSVDSRTDTQYF. The CDR3 nucleotides read TGTGCCACCAGCGTAGACTCCCGCACAGATACGCAGTATTTT.

This chain uses TRBV4-2 with TRBJ2-2, with 9 bases aligning to TRBD1. The junction had 3 bases not matched to a gene; V was cut back by 0 bases and J by 7 bases. Germline values: CDR1 LGHNA, CDR2 YNFKEQ. The CDR3 has 15 residues. As DNA, the CDR3 is TGTGCCAGCAGCCAAGAGGAGACAGGGGGCGGGGAGCTGTTTTTT. Encoded protein: CASSQEETGGGELFF.

This clone was seen a few times. This rearrangement joins TRBV7-6 to TRBJ2-7, with 10 bases that match TRBD2. The germline CDR1 and CDR2 sequences are SGHVS and FNYEAQ. Trimming cost V 5 bases and J 7 bases; bases outside gene matches: 8. The CDR3 totals 14 residues. CDR3 sequence: CASSALAGGGEQYF. Here the CDR3 DNA reads TGTGCCAGCAGCGCCTTAGCGGGGGGCGGGGAGCAGTACTTC.